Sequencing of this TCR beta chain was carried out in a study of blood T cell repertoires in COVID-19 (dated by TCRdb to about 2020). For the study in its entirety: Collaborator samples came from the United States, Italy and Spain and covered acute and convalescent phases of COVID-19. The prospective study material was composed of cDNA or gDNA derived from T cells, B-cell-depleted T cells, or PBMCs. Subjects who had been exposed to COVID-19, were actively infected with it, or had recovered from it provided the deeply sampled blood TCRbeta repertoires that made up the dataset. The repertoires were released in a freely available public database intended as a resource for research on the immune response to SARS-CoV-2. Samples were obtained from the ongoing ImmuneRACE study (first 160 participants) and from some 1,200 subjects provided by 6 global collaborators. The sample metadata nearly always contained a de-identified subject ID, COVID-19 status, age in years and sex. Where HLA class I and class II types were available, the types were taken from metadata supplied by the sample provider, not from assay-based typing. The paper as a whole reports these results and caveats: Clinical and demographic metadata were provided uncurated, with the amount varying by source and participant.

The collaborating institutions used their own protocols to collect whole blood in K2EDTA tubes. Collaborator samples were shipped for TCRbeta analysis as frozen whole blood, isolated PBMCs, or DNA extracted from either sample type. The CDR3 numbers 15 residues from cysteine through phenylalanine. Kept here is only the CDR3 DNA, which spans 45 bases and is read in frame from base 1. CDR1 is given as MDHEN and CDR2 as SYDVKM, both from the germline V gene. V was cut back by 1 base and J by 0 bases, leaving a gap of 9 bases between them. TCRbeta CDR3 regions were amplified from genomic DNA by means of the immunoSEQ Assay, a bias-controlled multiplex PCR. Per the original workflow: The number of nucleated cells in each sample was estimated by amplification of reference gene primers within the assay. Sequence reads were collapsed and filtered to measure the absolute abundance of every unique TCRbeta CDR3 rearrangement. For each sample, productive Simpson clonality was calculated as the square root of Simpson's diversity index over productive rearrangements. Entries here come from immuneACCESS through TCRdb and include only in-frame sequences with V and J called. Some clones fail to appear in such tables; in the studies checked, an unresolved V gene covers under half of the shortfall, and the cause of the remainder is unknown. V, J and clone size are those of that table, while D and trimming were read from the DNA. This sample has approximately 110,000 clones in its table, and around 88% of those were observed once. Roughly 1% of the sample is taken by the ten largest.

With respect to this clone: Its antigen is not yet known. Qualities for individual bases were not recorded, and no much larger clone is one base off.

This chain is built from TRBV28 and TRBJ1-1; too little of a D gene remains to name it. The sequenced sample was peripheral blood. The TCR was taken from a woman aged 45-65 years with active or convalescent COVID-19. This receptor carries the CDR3 CASSLLSGLNTEAFF. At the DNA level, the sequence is TGTGCCAGCAGTTTATTGTCAGGATTGAACACTGAAGCTTTCTTT.